One sample yielded the 17 T cell receptor beta chains listed below, sequenced in a study of blood T cell repertoires in COVID-19. Method: immunoSEQ multiplex PCR; TCRdb's copy keeps in-frame clones and lacks some. The sample comprises about 120,000 clones, around 86% of which are singletons, and about an eighth rests with the top ten. Sequencing used peripheral blood. The receptors were gathered from a man aged 55 to 70 with acute or convalescent COVID-19.

V and J are TRBV6-6 and TRBJ2-1, with 7 bases identical to TRBD1. Germline CDR1 MNHNY, CDR2 SVGAGI (reference sequence). The CDR3 loop spans 15 amino acids. Losses at the gene ends were 2 bases for V and 7 bases for J; bases not matched to a gene: 8. The CDR3 protein is CASSYLGGGYNEQFF. CDR3 sequence (DNA): TGTGCCAGCAGTTACCTAGGGGGCGGTTATAATGAGCAGTTCTTC.

The chain recombines TRBV9 with TRBJ2-4; possibly TRBD1 for D (6 bases). This CDR3 spans 14 amino acids. Trimming stripped 4 bases from V and 5 bases from J, with 13 bases between. CDR1 SGDLS and CDR2 YYNGEE come from the germline V gene. Here the CDR3 DNA reads TGTGCCAGCAGCAAGACAGGCTTTCAAAACATTCAGTACTTC. Translating gives CASSKTGFQNIQYF.

The V and J genes are TRBV18 and TRBJ1-1; no reliable D call. Trimming stripped 6 bases from V and 0 bases from J, with 11 bases between. CDR1 is KGHSH, CDR2 LQKENI, per germline. The CDR3 is 14 amino acids. CDR3 in DNA: TGTGCCAGCTCGGAGCAATACATGAACACTGAAGCTTTCTTT. This sequence encodes CASSEQYMNTEAFF.

This chain uses TRBV30 with TRBJ2-5; possibly TRBD1 for D (6 bases). CDR1 and CDR2 from the germline V gene are GTSNPN and SVGIG (reference sequence). The CDR3 spans 13 residues. V lost 1 base to trimming and J lost 2 bases, with 8 bases between them. DNA of the CDR3: TGTGCCTGGAGTGATGGACAGCAAGAGACCCAGTACTTC. Its translation: CAWSDGQQETQYF. The full variable domain, its missing parts supplied by reference TRBV30 and TRBJ2-5, is SQTIHQWPATLVQPVGSPLSLECTVEGTSNPNLYWYRQAAGRGLQLLFYSVGIGQISSEVPQNLSASRPQDRQFILSSKKLLLSDSGFYLCAWSDGQQETQYFGPGTRLLVL.

The chain has TRBV11-2 and TRBJ2-1; TRBD2 matches at 8 bases. After removal of 4 bases from V and 3 bases from J, the junction contained 14 bases not matched to a gene. Germline V gene lookup returns CDR1 SGHAT and CDR2 FQNNGV. The CDR3 covers 18 residues. CDR3 protein: CASSSSLREGRGYNEQFF. CDR3 in DNA: TGTGCCAGCAGCTCCTCCCTCCGGGAGGGCCGAGGCTACAATGAGCAGTTCTTC.

The chain links TRBV28 to TRBJ1-4; D call uncertain. CDR3 length equals 14 residues. Trimming stripped 6 bases from V and 6 bases from J, with 14 bases between. CDR1 and CDR2 (germline): MDHEN, SYDVKM. For the CDR3, the DNA is TGTGCCAGCAGCAAAGGTGGAAGCGATGAAAAACTGTTTTTT. Protein sequence: CASSKGGSDEKLFF.

This clone was seen just once. The V gene is TRBV30, the J gene TRBJ2-7, with D possibly TRBD1 on 5 matching bases. V was shortened by 0 bases and J by 5 bases, with 14 bases between the two germline ends. The germline V gene encodes CDR1 GTSNPN and CDR2 SVGIG (reference sequence). The CDR3 loop spans 14 amino acids. CDR3 loop: CAWSVLSWGHEQYF. The CDR3 DNA reads TGTGCCTGGAGTGTACTATCTTGGGGCCACGAGCAGTACTTC.

CDR3 nucleotide sequence: TGTGCCAGCAGCTTTAGGGGAGGAGAGAACACTGAAGCTTTCTTT. The encoded protein is CASSFRGGENTEAFF. V and J are TRBV7-3 and TRBJ1-1; D perhaps matches TRBD1 (5 bases). Deletions cut 3 bases from V and 1 base from J, with 12 bases between. CDR1 and CDR2 (germline): SGHTA, FQGTGA. This CDR3 is built from 15 residues.

The chain uses TRBV27 and TRBJ1-6, with 7 positions matching TRBD1. V lost 8 bases to trimming and J lost 7 bases; unmatched junction nucleotides: 5. Germline V gene lookup returns CDR1 MNHEY and CDR2 SMNVEV (reference sequence). This CDR3 contains 13 residues. The DNA of the CDR3 is TGTGCCAGCGGCAGGGGGTTCAATTCACCCCTCCACTTT. It encodes CASGRGFNSPLHF.

This clone came up many times. This chain links TRBV11-2 with TRBJ2-2; perhaps TRBD2 as D (5 bases). CDR1 is SGHAT and CDR2 is FQNNGV in the germline V gene. The CDR3 totals 13 residues. Trimming shortened V by 5 bases and J by 4 bases, and 8 bases separated the two germline ends. Written as DNA, the CDR3 is TGTGCCAGCAGCCCCCGGGGCACCGGGGAGCTGTTTTTT. This codes for CASSPRGTGELFF.

V gene TRBV5-1 combines with J gene TRBJ2-2; a possible D gene is TRBD1 (6 bases). The CDR3 runs 16 residues. V dropped 4 bases and J dropped 3 bases, with 16 bases sitting between them. Germline V CDR1 and CDR2: SGHRS, YFSETQ. This CDR3 reads CASSTQGFSHTGELFF. CDR3 DNA: TGCGCCAGCAGCACACAGGGATTCTCCCACACCGGGGAGCTGTTTTTT.

This rearrangement joins TRBV28 to TRBJ1-3, with D tentatively TRBD1 (5 bases). CDR1 MDHEN and CDR2 SYDVKM come from the germline V gene. V gave up 6 bases and J gave up 0 bases, with 12 bases separating them. The length of the CDR3 is 15 residues. CDR3: CASRIMGGSGNTIYF. The CDR3 bases are TGTGCCAGCAGGATTATGGGGGGCTCTGGAAACACCATATATTTT.

For the CDR3, the DNA is TGTGCCAGCAGTAGCCTAAGGGACAGACGCAATGAGCAGTTCTTC. This codes for CASSSLRDRRNEQFF. The chain links TRBV6-5 to TRBJ2-1; TRBD1 matches 7 bases. The CDR3 has 15 amino acids. Per the germline V gene, CDR1 is MNHEY and CDR2 is SVGAGI. V dropped 5 bases and J dropped 6; count of bases not matched to a gene: 10.

The rearrangement links TRBV7-9 to TRBJ2-3; perhaps TRBD1 as D (8 bases). CDR3 length: 14 amino acids. Germline values: CDR1 SEHNR, CDR2 FQNEAQ (reference sequence). The V end lost 3 bases, the J end lost 6 bases, and 13 bases lay between the germline ends. Written as DNA, the CDR3 is TGTGCCAGCAGCTTTGACAGGGGAGGGGATACGCAGTATTTT. Amino acids: CASSFDRGGDTQYF.

The V and J genes are TRBV24-1 and TRBJ2-5; a weak D match, TRBD1 (6 bases). This CDR3 spans 13 amino acids. V lost 5 bases and J 5 bases, leaving 11 bases between the germline ends. CDR1 and CDR2 (germline): KGHDR, SFDVKD. This chain's CDR3 is CATSAGVRETQYF. The CDR3 coding sequence is TGTGCCACCAGTGCAGGGGTGAGGGAGACCCAGTACTTC.

The count of this clone is one. The chain is built from TRBV7-2 and TRBJ1-3, with no clear D. Germline values: CDR1 SGHTA, CDR2 FQGNSA. The V end was cut by 5 bases, the J end by 0 bases, with 11 bases between. The CDR3 sequence is 15 residues long. Here the CDR3 DNA reads TGTGCCAGCAGCACCCAGGCGAACTCTGGAAACACCATATATTTT. It yields the protein CASSTQANSGNTIYF.

There are a few counts of this clone. J is TRBJ2-7 and V is TRBV27, with D possibly TRBD1 on 6 matching bases. CDR3 length: 14 amino acids. Germline assignment: CDR1 MNHEY and CDR2 SMNVEV (reference sequence). Between the trimmed V and J ends, which lost 0 bases and 9 bases, there was a span of 15 bases. The CDR3, as DNA: TGTGCCAGCAGTTTATCGTCCGCCAGGGGATGGCAGTACTTC. Protein product: CASSLSSARGWQYF.